This TCR beta chain was sequenced during a study of cytomegalovirus exposure and HLA in healthy donors. Whole-study findings and limits: Roughly 170 TCR beta chains were listed as cytomegalovirus-associated. The classifier reportedly diagnosed cytomegalovirus status with high sensitivity and specificity. Confirmation was obtained in vitro that a few CMV-associated chains are specific for CMV antigens.

V was cut by 5 bases and J by 4 bases, with 19 bases left in between. The CDR3 has 16 residues. The germline V gene has CDR1 MGHRA and CDR2 YSYEKL. Produced via immunoSEQ multiplex PCR; TCRdb's table is partial and in-frame only. The sample holds about 120,000 clones, 89% seen once. This clone has a single count. Its antigen is as yet unknown. The clonotype originates from a woman aged 18-29 years in good health and CMV-seronegative. The chain carries TRBV4-1 and TRBJ2-3; possible D gene TRBD2, 6 bases. Sequenced: PBMCs. The CDR3 spells CASSWRHGTPSDTQYF. The CDR3 DNA is TGCGCCAGCAGCTGGAGGCACGGGACTCCATCAGATACGCAGTATTTT.